The clone carrying this T cell receptor beta chain was recorded many times. This entry comes from a study of Graves' ophthalmopathy and Graves' hyperthyroidism. The CDR3 runs to 13 residues. Germline V gives CDR1 SEHNR, CDR2 FQNEAQ (reference sequence). Trimming took 1 base from V and 3 from J, leaving 6 bases between them. Investigators amplified TCR beta CDR3 regions from RNA transcripts. RT-PCR with HTBI primers came first, then second-round multiplex PCR. TCRdb used MiXCR to reprocess the multiplex PCR reads, holding one entry per CDR3 protein. This table holds about 500,000 distinct CDR3 sequences, 13% to 15% found once.

The sequence was collected from a woman in her thirties with Graves' ophthalmopathy. This rearrangement joins TRBV7-9 to TRBJ2-5; D not certain. The sequencing sample was made of blood. The CDR3 sequence is CASSLGAKETQYF. DNA of the CDR3: TGTGCCAGCAGCTTAGGCGCAAAAGAGACCCAGTACTTC.